The rows below give T cell receptor beta chains drawn from one sample of a study of T cell clusters in autoimmune cytopenias. TCRdb re-called the multiplex PCR reads; one entry per CDR3 protein, DNA not given. This sample's clone table lists roughly 6,000 distinct CDR3 sequences. A further study also used this sample, focusing on T cell repertoires in aging, cancer and after chemotherapy.

Sequenced input: peripheral blood. Receptors originate from a human donor in good health. The CDR3 runs from the conserved cysteine through the conserved F or W. Size tells how often a clone was seen (once, few, many) or the class of an expanded clone, and some rows leave it out.

CASSEGTGFRNEQFF TRBV19 medium-sized TRBJ2-1
CAISEPTQTSGGGTDTQYF TRBV10-3 . TRBJ2-3
CAWRALLGAISEQYF TRBV30 . TRBJ2-7
CSTRWGDGYTF TRBV29-1 medium-sized TRBJ1-2
CASTSTVRQPQHF TRBV6-5 . TRBJ1-5
CASSLKGGNYGYTF TRBV27 . TRBJ1-2
CSVVPTGPDTQYF TRBV29-1 medium-sized TRBJ2-3
CASSPGQTPGTQYF TRBV7-9 . TRBJ2-3
CSVGTGTGGTNEKLFF TRBV29-1 . TRBJ1-4
CASSLSAWNYEQYF TRBV12-3/TRBV12-4 . TRBJ2-7
CASSLRGVSDTQYF TRBV5-6 medium-sized TRBJ2-3
CSVEREGRINEQFF TRBV20-1 . TRBJ2-1
CAWSGTSWPSLYGYTF TRBV30 . TRBJ1-2
CASGLGGQPQHF TRBV27 medium-sized TRBJ1-5
CAISGVVAVNTGELFF TRBV10-3 . TRBJ2-2
CASMGVLGQGALETQYF TRBV6-5 . TRBJ2-5
CASSLGTEAQPQHF TRBV7-9 . TRBJ1-5
CASSYLGHLSGNTIYF TRBV6-1 . TRBJ1-3
CASSYSERLALVETQYF TRBV6-5 medium-sized TRBJ2-5
CASSPPPWGSTDTQYF TRBV18 medium-sized TRBJ2-3
CASSEEAANTEAFF TRBV6-1 . TRBJ1-1
CASSEAGSSYEQYF TRBV6-5 medium-sized TRBJ2-7
CASSEDANYGYTF TRBV5-1 . TRBJ1-2
CASSPTLNTEAFF TRBV5-4 . TRBJ1-1
CARRASGRKTDEQYF TRBV14 . TRBJ2-7
CASSLATGEGNTEAFF TRBV18 . TRBJ1-1
CATSDSQLAGGGTDTQYF TRBV24-1 . TRBJ2-3
CASSLREGETQYF TRBV12-3/TRBV12-4 . TRBJ2-5
CASSVQDSSTDTQYF TRBV19 medium-sized TRBJ2-3
CASKDPTGELFF TRBV6-5 medium-sized TRBJ2-2
CASRLGGRVIAEKLFF TRBV19 . TRBJ1-4
CSVVRGGGGDEAFF TRBV20-1 . TRBJ1-1